A single sample is the source of the 3 T cell receptor beta chains below, sequenced in a study of blood T cells in healthy people across ages. Alongside a J-beta primer mix, a sample-barcoded 5' primer served in a second PCR lasting roughly 6 to 11 cycles. A single record per CDR3 protein comes from TCRdb applying MiXCR to the 5' RACE reads. The data hold around 1,500,000 distinct CDR3 sequences, with approximately 42% observed a single time. Input material: blood. The receptor source for this set is a woman aged 18-35 years in good health.

CDR3: CASSEGTSFYNEQFF. CDR3 coding DNA: TGTGCCAGCAGTGAAGGGACATCTTTTTACAATGAGCAGTTCTTC. The chain uses TRBV6-1 and TRBJ2-1; perhaps TRBD1 as D (5 bases). Trimming took off 1 base at V and 4 bases at J, with 11 bases between the two ends. The germline V gene has CDR1 MNHNS and CDR2 SASEGT. The CDR3 runs to 15 residues.

This clonotype appeared a few times. The rearrangement links TRBV11-1 to TRBJ2-7, with 8 bases fitting TRBD1. This CDR3 comprises 16 residues. The V gene's germline CDR1 is SGHAT and CDR2 FQDESV (reference sequence). With V trimmed by 1 base and J by 1 base, 6 bases remained unmatched. CDR3 protein: CASSLGAYRGSYEQYF. CDR3 nucleotides: TGTGCCAGCAGCTTAGGGGCGTACAGGGGGTCCTACGAGCAGTACTTC.

This clonotype occurred a few times. The CDR3 loop is CASSSGPFTYEQYF. CDR3 sequence (DNA): TGTGCCAGCAGCTCGGGCCCCTTCACCTACGAGCAGTACTTC. V gene TRBV11-2 combines with J gene TRBJ2-4; D call uncertain. The J call may not be correct, given that the DNA end is closer to TRBJ2-7. Germline V CDR1 and CDR2: SGHAT, FQNNGV. The CDR3 length is 14 residues.